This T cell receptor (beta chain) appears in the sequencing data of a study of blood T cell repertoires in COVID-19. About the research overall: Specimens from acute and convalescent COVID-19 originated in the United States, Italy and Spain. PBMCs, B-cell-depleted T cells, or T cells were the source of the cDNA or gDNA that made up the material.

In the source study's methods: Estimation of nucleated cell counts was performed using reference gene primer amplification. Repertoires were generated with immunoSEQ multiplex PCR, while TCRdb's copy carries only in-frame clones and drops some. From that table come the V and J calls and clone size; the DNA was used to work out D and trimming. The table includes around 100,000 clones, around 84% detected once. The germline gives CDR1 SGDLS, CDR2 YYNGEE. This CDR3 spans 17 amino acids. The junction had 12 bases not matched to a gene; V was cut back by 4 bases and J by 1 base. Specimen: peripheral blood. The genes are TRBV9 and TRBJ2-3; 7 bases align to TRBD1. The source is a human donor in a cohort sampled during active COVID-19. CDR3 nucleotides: TGTGCCAGCAGCCCCCTAGGGGGCCTCTCGGGCACAGATACGCAGTATTTT. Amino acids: CASSPLGGLSGTDTQYF.